These T cell receptor beta chains were read from a single sample in a study of T cell repertoires in cytomegalovirus infection. Their antigens are not known. One entry per CDR3 protein results from TCRdb running MiXCR on the reads. The table has approximately 1,000,000 distinct CDR3 sequences, under 40% seen once. Sequencing used cultured CD8+ T cells from PBMCs, obtained from culture after CMV antigen stimulation. The receptors were gathered from a human donor in good health (CMV status not recorded). Some clones in this sample may be carry-over from other donors' samples. CDR3s include the opening cysteine and the closing phenylalanine or tryptophan. Each record gives: J gene, clone size, CDR3 length, D gene, V gene, CDR3 protein, CDR3 DNA. The D gene is left open where the match is weak. Clone size is given for some rows only: seen once, a few or many times, or a class if the clone is expanded.

j_gene: TRBJ1-1
abundance: few
len: 13
d_gene: -
v_gene: TRBV5-4
CDR3aa: CASSSTGPTEAFF
CDR3nt: TGTGCCAGTAGCTCGACAGGTCCCACTGAAGCTTTCTTT

j_gene: TRBJ2-7
abundance: -
len: 14
d_gene: -
v_gene: TRBV18
CDR3aa: CASSPYNGSYEQYF
CDR3nt: TGTGCCAGCTCACCCTATAACGGCTCCTACGAGCAGTACTTC

j_gene: TRBJ1-1
abundance: -
len: 14
d_gene: -
v_gene: TRBV15
CDR3aa: CATSMRRGNTEAFF
CDR3nt: TGTGCCACCAGCATGAGACGCGGGAACACTGAAGCTTTCTTT

j_gene: TRBJ2-2
abundance: few
len: 17
d_gene: -
v_gene: TRBV4-3
CDR3aa: CASSQDSDTTITGELFF
CDR3nt: TGCGCCAGCAGCCAAGATTCCGACACGACGATCACCGGGGAGCTGTTTTTT

j_gene: TRBJ2-1
abundance: few
len: 17
d_gene: -
v_gene: TRBV19
CDR3aa: CASSPRGGRGQNNEQFF
CDR3nt: TGTGCCAGTAGCCCCCGGGGGGGCAGGGGGCAGAACAATGAGCAGTTCTTC

j_gene: TRBJ1-2
abundance: -
len: 14
d_gene: TRBD1
v_gene: TRBV6-2/TRBV6-3
CDR3aa: CASSKDRVNYGYTF
CDR3nt: TGTGCCAGCAGCAAGGACAGGGTGAACTATGGCTACACCTTC

j_gene: TRBJ2-7
abundance: few
len: 14
d_gene: TRBD1
v_gene: TRBV2
CDR3aa: CASRGRQGGYEQYF
CDR3nt: TGTGCCAGCAGGGGTAGACAGGGGGGCTACGAGCAGTACTTC

j_gene: TRBJ1-2
abundance: -
len: 12
d_gene: -
v_gene: TRBV7-6
CDR3aa: CASSQRDGRYTF
CDR3nt: TGTGCCAGCAGCCAAAGGGACGGCCGCTACACCTTC

j_gene: TRBJ2-3
abundance: -
len: 16
d_gene: TRBD2
v_gene: TRBV6-1
CDR3aa: CASRHRGGGAPDTQYF
CDR3nt: TGTGCCAGCAGACACCGCGGGGGAGGAGCACCAGATACGCAGTATTTT

j_gene: TRBJ2-7
abundance: -
len: 15
d_gene: TRBD2
v_gene: TRBV6-1
CDR3aa: CTSRIGTSGYYEQYF
CDR3nt: TGTACCAGCAGAATTGGGACTAGCGGATACTACGAGCAGTACTTC

j_gene: TRBJ2-7
abundance: -
len: 13
d_gene: -
v_gene: TRBV27
CDR3aa: CASSPRLAEEQYF
CDR3nt: TGTGCCAGCAGTCCTCGGCTAGCAGAGGAGCAGTACTTC

j_gene: TRBJ1-4
abundance: -
len: 16
d_gene: -
v_gene: TRBV27
CDR3aa: CASSLVFSVIGLELFF
CDR3nt: TGTGCCAGCAGTTTAGTTTTCTCGGTTATCGGATTAGAACTGTTTTTT

j_gene: TRBJ2-3
abundance: few
len: 15
d_gene: -
v_gene: TRBV14
CDR3aa: CASSQEGTTTDTQYF
CDR3nt: TGTGCCAGCAGCCAAGAGGGGACGACTACAGATACGCAGTATTTT

j_gene: TRBJ2-5
abundance: -
len: 15
d_gene: TRBD1
v_gene: TRBV6-6
CDR3aa: CASSTGTVPLGIQYF
CDR3nt: TGTGCCAGCAGTACCGGGACAGTACCGTTAGGCATCCAGTACTTC

j_gene: TRBJ2-1
abundance: -
len: 16
d_gene: TRBD1
v_gene: TRBV15
CDR3aa: CATSRFRDRGYNEQFF
CDR3nt: TGTGCCACCAGCAGATTCCGGGACAGGGGTTACAATGAGCAGTTCTTC

j_gene: TRBJ1-2
abundance: few
len: 15
d_gene: -
v_gene: TRBV28
CDR3aa: CASSFQTYVNYGYTF
CDR3nt: TGTGCCAGCAGTTTCCAGACATATGTTAACTATGGCTACACCTTC

j_gene: TRBJ1-1
abundance: -
len: 13
d_gene: TRBD1
v_gene: TRBV27
CDR3aa: CASTGQGAKGAFF
CDR3nt: TGTGCCAGCACTGGACAGGGGGCGAAAGGGGCTTTCTTT

j_gene: TRBJ1-2
abundance: -
len: 13
d_gene: TRBD1
v_gene: TRBV4-1
CDR3aa: CASTPGQAGGYTF
CDR3nt: TGCGCCAGCACCCCGGGACAGGCCGGAGGCTACACCTTC

j_gene: TRBJ2-7
abundance: few
len: 15
d_gene: -
v_gene: TRBV3-1
CDR3aa: CASSQDQSSYYEQYF
CDR3nt: TGTGCCAGCAGCCAAGATCAAAGCAGCTACTACGAGCAGTACTTC

j_gene: TRBJ2-7
abundance: -
len: 16
d_gene: -
v_gene: TRBV7-8
CDR3aa: CASSLAGRQATYEQYF
CDR3nt: TGTGCCAGCAGCTTAGCCGGCAGACAGGCCACCTACGAGCAGTACTTC

j_gene: TRBJ1-4
abundance: few
len: 15
d_gene: TRBD1
v_gene: TRBV4-1
CDR3aa: CASSHPTGGREKLFF
CDR3nt: TGTGCCAGCAGCCATCCGACAGGGGGGAGAGAAAAACTGTTTTTT

j_gene: TRBJ1-2
abundance: few
len: 17
d_gene: -
v_gene: TRBV6-4
CDR3aa: CASRLFDREQSNYGYTF
CDR3nt: TGTGCCAGCAGACTATTCGACCGCGAGCAAAGTAACTATGGCTACACCTTC

j_gene: TRBJ2-1
abundance: -
len: 16
d_gene: -
v_gene: TRBV7-9
CDR3aa: CASSKPASGVDNEQFF
CDR3nt: TGTGCCAGCAGCAAACCAGCTTCGGGGGTCGACAATGAGCAGTTCTTC

j_gene: TRBJ2-6
abundance: -
len: 16
d_gene: TRBD1
v_gene: TRBV19
CDR3aa: CASQGRGMSGANVLTF
CDR3nt: TGTGCCAGTCAGGGCAGGGGGATGTCTGGGGCCAACGTCCTGACTTTC

j_gene: TRBJ1-5
abundance: few
len: 15
d_gene: TRBD1
v_gene: TRBV7-2
CDR3aa: CASSSRAGTDQPQHF
CDR3nt: TGTGCCAGCAGCTCGAGGGCAGGGACAGATCAGCCCCAGCATTTT

j_gene: TRBJ2-7
abundance: -
len: 15
d_gene: TRBD1
v_gene: TRBV4-1
CDR3aa: CASSLDRGLVYEQYF
CDR3nt: TGCGCCAGCAGCCTGGACAGGGGGCTGGTCTACGAGCAGTACTTC

j_gene: TRBJ2-2
abundance: many
len: 17
d_gene: -
v_gene: TRBV7-8
CDR3aa: CASSLPLQGTNTGELFF
CDR3nt: TGTGCCAGCAGCTTACCATTACAGGGTACGAACACCGGGGAGCTGTTTTTT

j_gene: TRBJ2-2
abundance: -
len: 13
d_gene: -
v_gene: TRBV19
CDR3aa: CASSQGLGGELFF
CDR3nt: TGTGCCAGTAGTCAGGGGTTGGGCGGGGAGCTGTTTTTT

j_gene: TRBJ2-3
abundance: -
len: 11
d_gene: -
v_gene: TRBV29-1
CDR3aa: CSVDSPDTQYF
CDR3nt: TGCAGCGTTGACAGCCCAGATACGCAGTATTTT

j_gene: TRBJ2-2
abundance: -
len: 15
d_gene: -
v_gene: TRBV27
CDR3aa: CASSPLQARTGELFF
CDR3nt: TGTGCCAGCAGTCCCCTTCAAGCCAGGACCGGGGAGCTGTTTTTT

j_gene: TRBJ1-2
abundance: few
len: 13
d_gene: TRBD1
v_gene: TRBV6-1
CDR3aa: CASSKGTGYGYTF
CDR3nt: TGTGCCAGCAGTAAGGGGACAGGGTACGGCTACACCTTC

j_gene: TRBJ2-3
abundance: -
len: 17
d_gene: -
v_gene: TRBV5-5
CDR3aa: CASSSQFRVAETDTQYF
CDR3nt: TGTGCCAGCAGCTCCCAGTTTAGGGTCGCCGAAACAGATACGCAGTATTTT

j_gene: TRBJ1-4
abundance: many
len: 18
d_gene: -
v_gene: TRBV7-6
CDR3aa: CASSLVIQQGLTNEKLFF
CDR3nt: TGTGCCAGCAGCTTAGTTATCCAGCAAGGTTTGACTAATGAAAAACTGTTTTTT

j_gene: TRBJ1-3
abundance: -
len: 14
d_gene: -
v_gene: TRBV27
CDR3aa: CASSHGGEIDTIYF
CDR3nt: TGTGCCAGCAGCCACGGGGGGGAGATAGACACCATATATTTT

j_gene: TRBJ1-4
abundance: few
len: 16
d_gene: -
v_gene: TRBV18
CDR3aa: CASSPAAGRFNEKLFF
CDR3nt: TGTGCCAGCTCACCCGCGGCAGGGCGTTTTAATGAAAAACTGTTTTTT

j_gene: TRBJ1-3
abundance: -
len: 16
d_gene: -
v_gene: TRBV19
CDR3aa: CVSSIGYGVSGNTIYF
CDR3nt: TGTGTCAGTAGTATAGGGTACGGAGTCTCTGGAAACACCATATATTTT

j_gene: TRBJ2-1
abundance: -
len: 13
d_gene: -
v_gene: TRBV25-1
CDR3aa: CASSPSLYNEQFF
CDR3nt: TGTGCCAGCAGTCCCTCCCTCTACAATGAGCAGTTCTTC

j_gene: TRBJ1-1
abundance: few
len: 14
d_gene: -
v_gene: TRBV7-8
CDR3aa: CASSLIKRNTEAFF
CDR3nt: TGTGCCAGCAGCTTAATTAAGAGGAACACTGAAGCTTTCTTT